This TCR beta chain was sequenced during a study of shared clonotypes between healthy human individuals. The overall study: Per donor, three plates held CD4 naive cells, three held CD4 memory, two held CD8 naive and one held CD8 memory.

The DNA input per sorted-subset replicate PCR was 200 ng, corresponding to tens of thousands of T cell genomes. Only in-frame clones appear in the TCRdb table, and some are missing; sequencing was by immunoSEQ multiplex PCR. The sample lists 630,000 or so clones; roughly 98% were seen once. This CDR3 has 12 amino acids. Germline values: CDR1 SQVTM, CDR2 ANQGSEA. Between the trimmed V and J ends, which lost 5 bases and 1 base, there was a span of 7 bases. Notes on the study in general: Of the naive CD4 clonotypes, roughly 5% were shared across a handful of donors. Represented diversity, genetic and exposure-history alike, was limited by few donors.

Positive CCR7 selection of CD45RO-negative cells yielded the naive CD8 cells, and terminally differentiated effector memory CD45RA+ cells were excluded. In the case of this clone: Its antigen is currently unknown.

Sample: naive CD8+ T cells sorted from blood. The clonotype comes from a man aged 25-45 years in good health. The chain has TRBV29-1 and TRBJ2-3; D remains ambiguous. CDR3 bases: TGCAGCGTTCACGGGCGCACAGATACGCAGTATTTT. It specifies CSVHGRTDTQYF.